Included here is one T cell receptor (beta chain) sequence, with context. The ends were cut back, 1 base at V and 11 bases at J, with 14 bases in the middle. The CDR3 is 13 amino acids. In germline, CDR1 is SGHTA, CDR2 FQGNSA. Primed by a sample-barcoded 5' primer and a J-beta primer mix, a second PCR proceeded for roughly 7 to 12 cycles. TCRdb recomputed calls from the 5' RACE reads with MiXCR, one row per CDR3 protein. The sample yields fewer than 1,200,000 distinct CDR3 sequences, approximately 26% seen once. This sample was included in a study of blood T cells in healthy people across ages. A minimum of 6 million PBMCs was isolated per sample. This sample was also put to use in a study of T cells of mothers and their children.

The chain joins TRBV7-2 to TRBJ2-5; D not certain. The sequence derives from a girl aged 2-10 years in good health. Specimen: blood. The CDR3 nucleotides read TGTGCCAGCAGCTTAGGAGAATCATCGTCGCAGTACTTC. Translation: CASSLGESSSQYF.